The sequence of this TCR beta chain was determined in a study of blood T cell repertoires in COVID-19. Study as a whole: T cells, B-cell-depleted T cells, or PBMCs supplied cDNA or gDNA.

In the source study's methods: For nucleated cells, counts were estimated from reference gene primer amplification. Assay used: immunoSEQ multiplex PCR; TCRdb lists only in-frame clones, some missing. V, J and clone size derive from that table, while D and trimming were established from the DNA sequence. Of 350,000 to 550,000 clones listed, around 90% are singletons. The study recruited people aged about 18 to 95 years across approximately 25 US areas. Donors were grouped by their self-reported clinical history. With respect to this clone: The same CDR3 can be traced to other DNA sequences in this sample.

The CDR3 totals 13 residues. The trim removed 6 bases at V and 3 bases at J, leaving 3 bases unmatched. The germline CDR1 and CDR2 sequences are SGHAT and FQNNGV. V and J are TRBV11-2 and TRBJ2-7; 9 bases align to TRBD1. This TCR was sampled from a woman under 30 with acute COVID-19. The sample was PBMCs or T cells enriched from blood (not recorded which). CDR3 protein: CASSRDRVYEQYF. The CDR3 DNA sequence: TGTGCCAGCAGTCGGGACAGGGTCTACGAGCAGTACTTC.